This T cell receptor (beta chain) was captured in a study of cytomegalovirus exposure and HLA in healthy donors. CDR3 length: 15 amino acids. Germline-derived CDR1 and CDR2 are MNHEY and SMNVEV (reference sequence). V gave up 5 bases and J gave up 6 bases; unmatched junction bases: 6. Findings and limits, study-wide: Prior analysis indicated that the majority of TCR beta V segments exhibited productivity approximately 87% or approximately 30% of the time.

Points on this clone: Its antigen remains unknown.

The PCR had 60 Vbeta and 13 Jbeta primers. Data came from immunoSEQ multiplex PCR; TCRdb stores just in-frame clones and leaves some out. The table shows about 160,000 clones, with 80% to 85% occurring only once. The sequenced sample consisted of PBMCs. The chain carries TRBV27 and TRBJ2-7; TRBD2 matches 14 bases. This TCR was sampled from a male donor in good health and CMV-seropositive. The CDR3 reads CASSPLTSGGGEQYF. The CDR3 DNA is TGTGCCAGCAGTCCCCTGACTAGCGGGGGGGGCGAGCAGTACTTC.